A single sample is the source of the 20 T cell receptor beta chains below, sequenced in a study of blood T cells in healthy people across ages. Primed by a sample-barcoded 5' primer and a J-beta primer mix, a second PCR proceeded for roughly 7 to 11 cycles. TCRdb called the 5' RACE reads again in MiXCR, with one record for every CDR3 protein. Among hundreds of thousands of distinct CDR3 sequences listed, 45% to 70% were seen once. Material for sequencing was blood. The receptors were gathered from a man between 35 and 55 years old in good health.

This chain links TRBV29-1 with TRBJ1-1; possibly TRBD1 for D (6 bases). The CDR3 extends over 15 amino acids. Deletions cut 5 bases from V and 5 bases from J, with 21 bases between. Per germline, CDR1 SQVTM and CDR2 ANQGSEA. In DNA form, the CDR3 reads TGCAGCGTTAACAACCCCGTCAGGGGAGGAACTGAAGCTTTCTTT. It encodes CSVNNPVRGGTEAFF.

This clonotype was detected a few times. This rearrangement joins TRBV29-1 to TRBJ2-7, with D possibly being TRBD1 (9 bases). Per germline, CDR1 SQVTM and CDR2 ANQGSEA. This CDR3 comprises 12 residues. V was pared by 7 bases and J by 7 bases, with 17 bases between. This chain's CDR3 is CSGGGTGKEQYF. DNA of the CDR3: TGCAGCGGCGGGGGGACAGGGAAAGAGCAGTACTTC.

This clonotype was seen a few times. The CDR3 bases are TGTGCCACCAGCAGAGATGTGAGCTCGGGGAGGGGCTATGGCTACACCTTC. This encodes CATSRDVSSGRGYGYTF. V gene TRBV15 combines with J gene TRBJ1-2; possible D gene TRBD1, 5 bases. CDR3 length equals 17 residues. Germline assignment: CDR1 LNHNV and CDR2 YYDKDF (reference sequence). The V and J ends lost 0 bases and 4 bases respectively, with 18 bases between them. The full variable domain, with the rest looked up from reference TRBV15 and TRBJ1-2, is DAMVIQNPRYQVTQFGKPVTLSCSQTLNHNVMYWYQQKSSQAPKLLFHYYDKDFNNEADTPDNFQSRRPNTSFCFLDIRSPGLGDTAMYLCATSRDVSSGRGYGYTFGSGTRLTVV.

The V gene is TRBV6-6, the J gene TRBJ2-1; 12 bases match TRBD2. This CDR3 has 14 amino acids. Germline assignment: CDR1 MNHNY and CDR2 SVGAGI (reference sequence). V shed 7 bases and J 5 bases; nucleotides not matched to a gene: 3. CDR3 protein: CASIGLAGNNEQFF. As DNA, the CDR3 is TGTGCCAGCATAGGACTAGCGGGGAACAATGAGCAGTTCTTC.

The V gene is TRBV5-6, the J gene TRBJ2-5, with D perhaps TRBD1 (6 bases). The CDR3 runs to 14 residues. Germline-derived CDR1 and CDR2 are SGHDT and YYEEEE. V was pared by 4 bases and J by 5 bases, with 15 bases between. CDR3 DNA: TGTGCCAGCAGCCCGCGAGGGACAATGGAGACCCAGTACTTC. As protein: CASSPRGTMETQYF.

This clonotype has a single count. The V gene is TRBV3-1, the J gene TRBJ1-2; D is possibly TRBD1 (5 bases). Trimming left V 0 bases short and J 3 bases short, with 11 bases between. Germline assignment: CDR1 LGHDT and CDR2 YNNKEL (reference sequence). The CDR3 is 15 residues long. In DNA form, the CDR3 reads TGTGCCAGCAGCCAAGAAGGACACAACCACTATGGCTACACCTTC. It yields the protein CASSQEGHNHYGYTF.

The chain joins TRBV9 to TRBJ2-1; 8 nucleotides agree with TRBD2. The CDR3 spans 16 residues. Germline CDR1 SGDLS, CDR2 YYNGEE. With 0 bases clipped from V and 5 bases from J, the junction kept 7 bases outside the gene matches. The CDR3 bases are TGTGCCAGCAGCGTAGCTAGACTAGCGCGAGACAATGAGCAGTTCTTC. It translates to CASSVARLARDNEQFF.

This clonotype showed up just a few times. The CDR3 spells CSVQEGGIGNQPQHF. The CDR3 nucleotides read TGCAGCGTCCAGGAGGGAGGGATAGGCAATCAGCCCCAGCATTTT. The chain is built from TRBV29-1 and TRBJ1-5; D is unresolved. The CDR3 is made up of 15 amino acids. With 6 bases removed from V and 2 bases from J, the gap between germline ends came to 17 bases. The germline CDR1 and CDR2 sequences are SQVTM and ANQGSEA. The whole variable domain, remainder taken from reference TRBV29-1 and TRBJ1-5, is SAVISQKPSRDICQRGTSLTIQCQVDSQVTMMFWYRQQPGQSLTLIATANQGSEATYESGFVIDKFPISRPNLTFSTLTVSNMSPEDSSIYLCSVQEGGIGNQPQHFGDGTRLSIL.

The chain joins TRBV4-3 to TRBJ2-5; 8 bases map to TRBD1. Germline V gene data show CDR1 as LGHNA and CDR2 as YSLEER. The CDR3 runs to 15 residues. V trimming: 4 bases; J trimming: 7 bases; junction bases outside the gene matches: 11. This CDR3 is CASSPRTGSGVTQYF. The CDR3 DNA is TGCGCCAGCAGCCCACGGACAGGGAGTGGGGTGACCCAGTACTTC.

The chain's CDR3 is CASSYPQDSYEQYF. CDR3 nucleotides: TGTGCCAGCAGTTACCCGCAGGACTCCTACGAGCAGTACTTC. The rearrangement links TRBV6-6 to TRBJ2-7; D gene uncertain. Germline V gene sequence: CDR1 MNHNY, CDR2 SVGAGI (reference sequence). This CDR3 region has 14 residues. The ends were cut back, 2 bases at V and 0 bases at J, with 8 bases in the middle.

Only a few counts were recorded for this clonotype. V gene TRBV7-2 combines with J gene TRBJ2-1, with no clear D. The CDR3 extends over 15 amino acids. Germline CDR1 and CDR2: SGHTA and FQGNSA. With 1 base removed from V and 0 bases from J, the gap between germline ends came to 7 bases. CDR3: CASSLDSGSYNEQFF. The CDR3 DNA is TGTGCCAGCAGCTTAGATTCTGGCTCCTACAATGAGCAGTTCTTC.

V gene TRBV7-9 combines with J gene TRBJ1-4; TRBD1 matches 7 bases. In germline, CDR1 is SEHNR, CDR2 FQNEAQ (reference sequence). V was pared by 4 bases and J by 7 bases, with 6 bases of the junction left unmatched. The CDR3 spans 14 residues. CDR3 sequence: CASSSRGLGEKLFF. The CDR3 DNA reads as TGTGCCAGCAGCTCAAGGGGGCTTGGTGAAAAACTGTTTTTT.

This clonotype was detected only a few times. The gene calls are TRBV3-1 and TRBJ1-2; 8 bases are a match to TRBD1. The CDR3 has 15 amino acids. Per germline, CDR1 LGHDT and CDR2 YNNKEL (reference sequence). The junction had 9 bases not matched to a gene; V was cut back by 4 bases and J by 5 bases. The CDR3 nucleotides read TGTGCCAGCAGCCTCCGCCGACAGGGGATATATGGCTACACCTTC. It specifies CASSLRRQGIYGYTF.

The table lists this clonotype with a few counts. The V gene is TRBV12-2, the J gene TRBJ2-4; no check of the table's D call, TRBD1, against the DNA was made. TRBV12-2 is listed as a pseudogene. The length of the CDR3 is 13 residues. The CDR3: CASRRDRGDIQYF. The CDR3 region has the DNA TGTGCAAGTCGGCGGGACAGGGGTGACATTCAGTACTTC.

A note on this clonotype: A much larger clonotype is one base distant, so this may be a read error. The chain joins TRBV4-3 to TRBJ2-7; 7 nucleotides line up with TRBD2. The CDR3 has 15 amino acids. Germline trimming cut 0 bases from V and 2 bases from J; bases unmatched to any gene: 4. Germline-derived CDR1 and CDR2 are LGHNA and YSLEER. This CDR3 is CASSQERAGTYEQYF. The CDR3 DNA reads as TGCGCCAGCAGCCAAGAACGAGCGGGGACCTACGAGCAGTACTTC.

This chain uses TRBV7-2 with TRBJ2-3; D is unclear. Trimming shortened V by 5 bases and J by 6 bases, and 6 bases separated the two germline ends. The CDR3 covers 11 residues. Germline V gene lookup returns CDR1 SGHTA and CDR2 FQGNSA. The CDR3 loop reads CASSAMDTQYF. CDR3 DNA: TGTGCCAGCAGCGCAATGGATACGCAGTATTTT.

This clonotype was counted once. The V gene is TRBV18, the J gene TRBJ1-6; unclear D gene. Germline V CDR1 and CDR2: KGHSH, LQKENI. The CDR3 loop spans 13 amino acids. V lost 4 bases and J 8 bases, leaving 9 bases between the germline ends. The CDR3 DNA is TGTGCCAGCTCACTTCATAAGGATTCACCCCTCCACTTT. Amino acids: CASSLHKDSPLHF.

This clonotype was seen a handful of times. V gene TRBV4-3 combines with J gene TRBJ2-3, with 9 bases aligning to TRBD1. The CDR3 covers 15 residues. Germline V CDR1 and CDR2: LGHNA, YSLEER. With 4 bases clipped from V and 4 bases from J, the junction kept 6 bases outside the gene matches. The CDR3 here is CASSLGQGFADTQYF. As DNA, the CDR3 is TGCGCCAGCAGCCTCGGACAGGGGTTCGCAGATACGCAGTATTTT.

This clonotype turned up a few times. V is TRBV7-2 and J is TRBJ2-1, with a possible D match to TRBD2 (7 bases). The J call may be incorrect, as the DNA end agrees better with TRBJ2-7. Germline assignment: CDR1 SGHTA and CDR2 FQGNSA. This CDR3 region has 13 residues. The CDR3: CASSQGGGPEQYF. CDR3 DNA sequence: TGTGCCAGCAGCCAAGGGGGGGGGCCTGAGCAGTACTTC.

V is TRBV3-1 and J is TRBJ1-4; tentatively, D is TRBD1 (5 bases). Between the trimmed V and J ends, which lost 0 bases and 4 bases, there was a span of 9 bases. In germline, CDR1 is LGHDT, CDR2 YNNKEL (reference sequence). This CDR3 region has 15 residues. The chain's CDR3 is CASSQDGTDNEKLFF. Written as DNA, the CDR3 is TGTGCCAGCAGCCAAGATGGGACGGATAATGAAAAACTGTTTTTT.